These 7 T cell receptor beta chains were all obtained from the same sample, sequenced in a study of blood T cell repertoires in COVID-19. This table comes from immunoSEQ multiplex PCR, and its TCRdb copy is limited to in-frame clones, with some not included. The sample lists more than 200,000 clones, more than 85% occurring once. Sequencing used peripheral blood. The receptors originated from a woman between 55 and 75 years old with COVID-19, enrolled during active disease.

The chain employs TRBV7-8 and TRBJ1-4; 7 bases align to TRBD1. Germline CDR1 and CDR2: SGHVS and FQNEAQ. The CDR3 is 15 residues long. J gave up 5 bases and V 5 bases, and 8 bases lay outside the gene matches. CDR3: CASSPRGQLNEKLFF. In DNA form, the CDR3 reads TGTGCCAGCAGCCCGCGGGGACAGTTAAATGAAAAACTGTTTTTT. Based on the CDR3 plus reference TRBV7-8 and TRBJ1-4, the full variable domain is GAGVSQSPRYKVAKRGQDVALRCDPISGHVSLFWYQQALGQGPEFLTYFQNEAQLDKSGLPSDRFFAERPEGSVSTLKIQRTQQEDSAVYLCASSPRGQLNEKLFFGSGTQLSVL.

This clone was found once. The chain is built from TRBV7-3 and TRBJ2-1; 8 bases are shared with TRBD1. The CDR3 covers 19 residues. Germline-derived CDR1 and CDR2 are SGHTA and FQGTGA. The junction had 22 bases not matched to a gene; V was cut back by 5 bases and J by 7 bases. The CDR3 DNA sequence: TGTGCCAGCAGCCCCCTGGCTAGGTCCGGGCAGGGGGCGCAGAATGAGCAGTTCTTC. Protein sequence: CASSPLARSGQGAQNEQFF.

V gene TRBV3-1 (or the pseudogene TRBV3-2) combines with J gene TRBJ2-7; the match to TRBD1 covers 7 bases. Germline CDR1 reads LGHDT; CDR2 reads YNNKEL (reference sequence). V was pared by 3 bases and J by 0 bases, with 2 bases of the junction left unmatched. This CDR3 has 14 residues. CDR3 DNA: TGTGCCAGCAGCCAGGGACAGTTCTCCTACGAGCAGTACTTC. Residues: CASSQGQFSYEQYF.

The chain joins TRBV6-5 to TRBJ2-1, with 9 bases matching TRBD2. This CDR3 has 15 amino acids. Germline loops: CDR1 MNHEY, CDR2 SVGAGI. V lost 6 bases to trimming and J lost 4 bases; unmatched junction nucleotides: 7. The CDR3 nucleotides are TGTGCCAGCAGGTTGGGAGCGGGGGGTTACAATGAGCAGTTCTTC. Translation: CASRLGAGGYNEQFF.

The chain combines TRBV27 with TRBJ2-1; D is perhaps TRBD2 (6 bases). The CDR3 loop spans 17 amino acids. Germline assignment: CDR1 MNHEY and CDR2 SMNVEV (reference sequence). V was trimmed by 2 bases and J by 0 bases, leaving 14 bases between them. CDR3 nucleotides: TGTGCCAGCAGTTTACGGGCGGGAATGAGCTCCTACAATGAGCAGTTCTTC. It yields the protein CASSLRAGMSSYNEQFF.

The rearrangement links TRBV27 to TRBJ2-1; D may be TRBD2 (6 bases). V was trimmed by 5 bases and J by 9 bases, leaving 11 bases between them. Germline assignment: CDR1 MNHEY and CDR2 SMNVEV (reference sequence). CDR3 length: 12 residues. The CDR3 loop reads CASSPTGGEQFF. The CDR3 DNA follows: TGTGCCAGCAGTCCCACCGGGGGTGAGCAGTTCTTC.

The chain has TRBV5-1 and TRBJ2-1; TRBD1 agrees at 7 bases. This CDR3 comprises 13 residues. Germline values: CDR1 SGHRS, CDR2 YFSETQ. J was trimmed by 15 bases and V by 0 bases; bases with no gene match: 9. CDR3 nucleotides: TGCGCCAGCAGCTTGGTTTCGGACAGGCCGGGGTTCTTC. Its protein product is CASSLVSDRPGFF.